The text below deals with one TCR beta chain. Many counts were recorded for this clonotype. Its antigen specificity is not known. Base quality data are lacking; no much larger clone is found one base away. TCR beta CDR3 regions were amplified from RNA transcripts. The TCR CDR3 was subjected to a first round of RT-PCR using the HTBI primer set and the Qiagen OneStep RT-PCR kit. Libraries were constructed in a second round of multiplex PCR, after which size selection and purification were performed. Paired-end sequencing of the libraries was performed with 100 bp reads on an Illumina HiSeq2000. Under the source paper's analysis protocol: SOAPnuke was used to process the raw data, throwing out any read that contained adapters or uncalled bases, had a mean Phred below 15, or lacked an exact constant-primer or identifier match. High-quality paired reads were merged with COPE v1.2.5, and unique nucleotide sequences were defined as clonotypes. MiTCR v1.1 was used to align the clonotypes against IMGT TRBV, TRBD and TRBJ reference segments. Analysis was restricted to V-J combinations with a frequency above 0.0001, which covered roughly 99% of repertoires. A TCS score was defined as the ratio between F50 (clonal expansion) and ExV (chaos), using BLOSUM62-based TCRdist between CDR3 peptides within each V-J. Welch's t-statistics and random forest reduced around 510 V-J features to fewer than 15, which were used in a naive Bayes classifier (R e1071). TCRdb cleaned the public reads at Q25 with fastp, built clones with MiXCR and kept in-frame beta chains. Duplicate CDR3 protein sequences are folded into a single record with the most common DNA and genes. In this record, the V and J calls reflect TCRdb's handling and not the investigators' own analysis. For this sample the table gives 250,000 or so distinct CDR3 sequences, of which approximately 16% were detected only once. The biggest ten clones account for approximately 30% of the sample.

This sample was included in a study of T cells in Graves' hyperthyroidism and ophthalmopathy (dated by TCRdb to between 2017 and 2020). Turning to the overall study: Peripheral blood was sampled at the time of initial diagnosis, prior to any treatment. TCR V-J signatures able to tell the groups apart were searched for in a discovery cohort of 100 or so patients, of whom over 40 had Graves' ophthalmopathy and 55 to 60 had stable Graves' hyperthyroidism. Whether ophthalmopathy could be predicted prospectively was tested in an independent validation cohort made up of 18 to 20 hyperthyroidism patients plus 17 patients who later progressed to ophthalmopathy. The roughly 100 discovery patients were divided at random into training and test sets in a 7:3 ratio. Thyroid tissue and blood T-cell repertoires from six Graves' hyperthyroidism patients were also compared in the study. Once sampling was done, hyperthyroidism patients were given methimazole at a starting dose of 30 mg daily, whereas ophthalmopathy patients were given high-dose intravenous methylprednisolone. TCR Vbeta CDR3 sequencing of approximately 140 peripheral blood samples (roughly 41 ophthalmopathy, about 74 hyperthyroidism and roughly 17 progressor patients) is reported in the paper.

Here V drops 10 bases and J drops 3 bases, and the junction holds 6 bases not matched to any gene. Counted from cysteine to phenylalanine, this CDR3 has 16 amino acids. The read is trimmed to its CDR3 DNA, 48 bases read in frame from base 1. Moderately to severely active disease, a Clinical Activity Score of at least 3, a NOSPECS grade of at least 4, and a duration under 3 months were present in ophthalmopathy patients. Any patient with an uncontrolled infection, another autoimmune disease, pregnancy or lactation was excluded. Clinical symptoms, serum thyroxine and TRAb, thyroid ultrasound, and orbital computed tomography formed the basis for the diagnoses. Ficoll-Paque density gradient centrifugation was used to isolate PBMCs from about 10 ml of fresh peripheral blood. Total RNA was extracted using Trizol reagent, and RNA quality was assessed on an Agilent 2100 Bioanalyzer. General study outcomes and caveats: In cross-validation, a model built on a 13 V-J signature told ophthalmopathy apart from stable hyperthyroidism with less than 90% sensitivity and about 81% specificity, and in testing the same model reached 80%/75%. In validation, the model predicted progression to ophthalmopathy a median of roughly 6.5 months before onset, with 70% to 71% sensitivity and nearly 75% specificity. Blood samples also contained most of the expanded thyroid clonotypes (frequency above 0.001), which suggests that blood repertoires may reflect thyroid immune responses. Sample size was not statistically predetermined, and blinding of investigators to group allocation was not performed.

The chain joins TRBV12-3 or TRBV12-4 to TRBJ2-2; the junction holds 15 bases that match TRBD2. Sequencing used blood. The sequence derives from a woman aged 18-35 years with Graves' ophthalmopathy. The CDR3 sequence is CATGLAGGLDTGELFF. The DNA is TGTGCCACCGGACTAGCGGGAGGGCTTGACACCGGGGAGCTGTTTTTT.